The sequence of this T cell receptor beta chain was determined in a study of CD8 T cell repertoires and HIV-1 epitope variants. Sequenced by immunoSEQ multiplex PCR; TCRdb stores in-frame clones only, minus some. The data show about 90,000 clones, over 70% seen once. This clone has only one observation. With 0 bases clipped from V and 8 bases from J, the junction kept 4 bases outside the gene matches. The germline V gene has CDR1 SGHKS and CDR2 YYEKEE (reference sequence). The CDR3 has 13 amino acids. This clonotype was obtained from a male donor with HIV. Sequences were obtained from uncultured baseline CD8+ T cells from peripheral blood mononuclear cells (PBMCs). The gene calls are TRBV5-5 and TRBJ1-2; TRBD1 matches at 7 bases. The DNA of the CDR3 is TGTGCCAGCAGCTTGGGACAGGGTGACGGCTACACCTTC. Amino acids: CASSLGQGDGYTF.